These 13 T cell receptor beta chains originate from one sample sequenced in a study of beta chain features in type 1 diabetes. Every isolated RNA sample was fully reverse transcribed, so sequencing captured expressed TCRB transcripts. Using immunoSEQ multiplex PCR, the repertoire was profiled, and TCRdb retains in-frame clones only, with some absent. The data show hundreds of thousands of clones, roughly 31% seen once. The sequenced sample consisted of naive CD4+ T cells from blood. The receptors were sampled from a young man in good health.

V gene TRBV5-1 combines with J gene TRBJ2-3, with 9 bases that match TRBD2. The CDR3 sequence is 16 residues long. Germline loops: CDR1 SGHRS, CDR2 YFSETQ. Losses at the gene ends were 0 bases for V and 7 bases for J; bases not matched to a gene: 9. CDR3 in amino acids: CASSLVVAGDVNTQYF. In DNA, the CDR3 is TGCGCCAGCAGCTTGGTGGTAGCGGGAGATGTCAATACGCAGTATTTT.

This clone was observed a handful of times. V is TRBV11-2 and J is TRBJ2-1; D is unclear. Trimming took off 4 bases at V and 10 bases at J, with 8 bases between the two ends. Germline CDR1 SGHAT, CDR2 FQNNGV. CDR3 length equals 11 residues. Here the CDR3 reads CASSYTGEQFF. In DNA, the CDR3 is TGTGCCAGCAGCTACACCGGGGAGCAGTTCTTC.

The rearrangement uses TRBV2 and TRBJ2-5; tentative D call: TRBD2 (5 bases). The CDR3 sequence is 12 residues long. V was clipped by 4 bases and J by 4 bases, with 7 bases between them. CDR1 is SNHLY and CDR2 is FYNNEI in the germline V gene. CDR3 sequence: CASSAEGETQYF. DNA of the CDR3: TGTGCCAGCAGTGCCGAGGGAGAGACCCAGTACTTC.

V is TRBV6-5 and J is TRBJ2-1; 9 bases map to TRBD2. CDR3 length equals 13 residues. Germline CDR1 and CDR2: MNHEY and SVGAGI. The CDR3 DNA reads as TGTGCTGTAAGTCGGCGGGAGGGGAGTGAGCAGTTCTTC. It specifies CAVSRREGSEQFF.

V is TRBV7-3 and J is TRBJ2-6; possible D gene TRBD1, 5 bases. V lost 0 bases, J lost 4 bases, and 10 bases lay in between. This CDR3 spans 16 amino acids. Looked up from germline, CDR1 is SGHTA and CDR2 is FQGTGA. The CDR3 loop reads CASSLTPGIGANVLTF. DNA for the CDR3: TGTGCCAGCAGCTTAACCCCAGGGATAGGGGCCAACGTCCTGACTTTC.

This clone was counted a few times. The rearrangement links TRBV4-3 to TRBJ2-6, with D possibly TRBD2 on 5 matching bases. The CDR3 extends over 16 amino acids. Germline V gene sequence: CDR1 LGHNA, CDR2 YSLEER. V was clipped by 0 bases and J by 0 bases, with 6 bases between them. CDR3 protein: CASSQDAGSGANVLTF. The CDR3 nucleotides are TGCGCCAGCAGCCAAGATGCGGGCTCTGGGGCCAACGTCCTGACTTTC.

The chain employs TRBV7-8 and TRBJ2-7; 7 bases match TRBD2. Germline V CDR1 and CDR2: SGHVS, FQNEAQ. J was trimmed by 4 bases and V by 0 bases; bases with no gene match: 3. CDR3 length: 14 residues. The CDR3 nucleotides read TGTGCCAGCAGCTTAGCTCTAGCGGATTACGAGCAGTACTTC. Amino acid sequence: CASSLALADYEQYF.

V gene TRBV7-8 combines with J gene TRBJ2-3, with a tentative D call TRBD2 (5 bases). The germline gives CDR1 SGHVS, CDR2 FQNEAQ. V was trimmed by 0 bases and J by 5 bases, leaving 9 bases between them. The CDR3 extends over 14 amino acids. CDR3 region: CASSLAGVLDTQYF. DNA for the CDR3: TGTGCCAGCAGCTTAGCGGGAGTACTAGATACGCAGTATTTT.

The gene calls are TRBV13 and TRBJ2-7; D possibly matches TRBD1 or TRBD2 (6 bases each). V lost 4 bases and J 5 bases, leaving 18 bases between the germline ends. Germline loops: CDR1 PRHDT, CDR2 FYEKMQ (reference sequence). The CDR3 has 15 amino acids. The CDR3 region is CASSSWGATLNEQYF. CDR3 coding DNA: TGTGCCAGCAGCTCATGGGGGGCGACTCTGAACGAGCAGTACTTC.

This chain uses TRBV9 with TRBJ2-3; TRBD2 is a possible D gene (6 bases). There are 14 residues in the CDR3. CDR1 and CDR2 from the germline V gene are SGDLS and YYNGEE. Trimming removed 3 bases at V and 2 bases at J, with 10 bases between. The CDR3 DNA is TGTGCCAGCAGCGCAGCGGGCCTCACAGATACGCAGTATTTT. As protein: CASSAAGLTDTQYF.

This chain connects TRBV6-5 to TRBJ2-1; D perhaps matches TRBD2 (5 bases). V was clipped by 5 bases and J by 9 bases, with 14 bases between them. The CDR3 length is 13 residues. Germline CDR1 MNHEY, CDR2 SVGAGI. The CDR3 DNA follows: TGTGCCAGCAGTCCCGTACGTGCGGGTGAGCAGTTCTTC. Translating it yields CASSPVRAGEQFF.

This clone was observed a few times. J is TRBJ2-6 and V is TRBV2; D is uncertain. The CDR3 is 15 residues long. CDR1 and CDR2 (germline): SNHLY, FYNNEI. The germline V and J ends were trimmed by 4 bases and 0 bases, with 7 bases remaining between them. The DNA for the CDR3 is TGTGCCAGCAGTGGCGCTAGCTCTGGGGCCAACGTCCTGACTTTC. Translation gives CASSGASSGANVLTF.

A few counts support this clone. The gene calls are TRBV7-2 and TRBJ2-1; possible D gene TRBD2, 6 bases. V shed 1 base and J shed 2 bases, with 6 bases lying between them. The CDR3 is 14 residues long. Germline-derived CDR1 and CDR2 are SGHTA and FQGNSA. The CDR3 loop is CASSLERAYNEQFF. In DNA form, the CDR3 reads TGTGCCAGCAGCTTAGAGCGGGCCTACAATGAGCAGTTCTTC.